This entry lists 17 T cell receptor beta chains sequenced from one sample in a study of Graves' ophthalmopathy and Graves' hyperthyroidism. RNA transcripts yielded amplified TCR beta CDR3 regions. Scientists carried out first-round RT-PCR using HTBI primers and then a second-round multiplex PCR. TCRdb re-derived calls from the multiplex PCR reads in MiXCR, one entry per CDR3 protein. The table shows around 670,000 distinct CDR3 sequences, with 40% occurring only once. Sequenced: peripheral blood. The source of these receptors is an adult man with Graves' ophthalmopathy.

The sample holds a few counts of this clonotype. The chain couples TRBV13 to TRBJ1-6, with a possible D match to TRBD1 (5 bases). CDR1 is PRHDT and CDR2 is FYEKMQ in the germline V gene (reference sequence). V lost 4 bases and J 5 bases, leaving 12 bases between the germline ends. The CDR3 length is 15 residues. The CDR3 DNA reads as TGTGCCAGCAGCTCCACCGGGGCCCATAATTCACCCCTCCACTTT. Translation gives CASSSTGAHNSPLHF.

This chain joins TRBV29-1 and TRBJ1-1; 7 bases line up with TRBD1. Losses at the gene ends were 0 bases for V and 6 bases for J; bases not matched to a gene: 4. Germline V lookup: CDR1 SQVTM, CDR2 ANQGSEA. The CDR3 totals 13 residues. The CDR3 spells CSVEDGGQPEAFF. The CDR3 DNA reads TGCAGCGTTGAAGATGGGGGACAGCCTGAAGCTTTCTTT.

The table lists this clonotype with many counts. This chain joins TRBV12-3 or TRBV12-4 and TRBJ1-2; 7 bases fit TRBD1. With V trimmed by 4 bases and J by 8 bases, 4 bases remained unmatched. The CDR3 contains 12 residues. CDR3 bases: TGTGCCAGCAGTTGGAACAGGGGAGGCTACACCTTC. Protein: CASSWNRGGYTF.

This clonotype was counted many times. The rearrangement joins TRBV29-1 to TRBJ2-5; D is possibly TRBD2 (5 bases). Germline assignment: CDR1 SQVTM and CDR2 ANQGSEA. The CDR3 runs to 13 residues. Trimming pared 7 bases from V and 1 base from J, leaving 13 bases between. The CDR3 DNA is TGCAGCGCCGCGGATGGACTCCAAGAGACCCAGTACTTC. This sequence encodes CSAADGLQETQYF.

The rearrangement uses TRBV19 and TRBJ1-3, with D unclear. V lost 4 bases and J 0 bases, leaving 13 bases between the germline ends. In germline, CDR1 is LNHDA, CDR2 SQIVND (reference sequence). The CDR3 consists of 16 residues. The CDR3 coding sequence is TGTGCCAGTAGTAGCCCAGCAGGCGACTCTGGAAACACCATATATTTT. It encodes CASSSPAGDSGNTIYF.

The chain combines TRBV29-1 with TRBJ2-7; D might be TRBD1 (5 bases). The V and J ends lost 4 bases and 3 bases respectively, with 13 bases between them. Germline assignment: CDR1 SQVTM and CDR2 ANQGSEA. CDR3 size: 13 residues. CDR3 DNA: TGCAGCGTTGGAAGGGGCGCGGACTACGAGCAGTACTTC. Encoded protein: CSVGRGADYEQYF.

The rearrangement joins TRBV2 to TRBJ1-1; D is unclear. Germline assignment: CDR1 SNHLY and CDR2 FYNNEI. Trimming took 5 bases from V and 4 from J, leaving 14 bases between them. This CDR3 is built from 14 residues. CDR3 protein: CASSTGSSGTEAFF. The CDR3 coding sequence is TGTGCCAGCAGTACTGGAAGTAGTGGCACTGAAGCTTTCTTT.

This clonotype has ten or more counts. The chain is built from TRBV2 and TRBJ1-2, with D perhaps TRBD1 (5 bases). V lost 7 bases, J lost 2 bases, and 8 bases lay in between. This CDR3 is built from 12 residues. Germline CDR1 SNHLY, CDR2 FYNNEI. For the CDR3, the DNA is TGTGCCAGCACCCGGGGGAACTATGGCTACACCTTC. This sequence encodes CASTRGNYGYTF.

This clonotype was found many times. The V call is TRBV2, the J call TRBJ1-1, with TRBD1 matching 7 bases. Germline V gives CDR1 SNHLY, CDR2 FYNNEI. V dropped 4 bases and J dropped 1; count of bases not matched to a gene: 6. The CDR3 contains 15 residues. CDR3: CASSVVRTGNTEAFF. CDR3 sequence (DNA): TGTGCCAGCAGTGTAGTACGGACAGGGAACACTGAAGCTTTCTTT.

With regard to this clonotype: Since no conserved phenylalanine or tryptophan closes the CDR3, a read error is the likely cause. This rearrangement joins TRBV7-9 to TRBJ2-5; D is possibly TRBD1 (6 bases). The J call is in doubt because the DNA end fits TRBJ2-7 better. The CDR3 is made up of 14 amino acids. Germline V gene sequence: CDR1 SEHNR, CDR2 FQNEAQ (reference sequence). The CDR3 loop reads CASSTHRDSYEQYS. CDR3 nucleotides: TGTGCCAGCAGCACCCACAGGGACTCCTACGAGCAGTACTCC.

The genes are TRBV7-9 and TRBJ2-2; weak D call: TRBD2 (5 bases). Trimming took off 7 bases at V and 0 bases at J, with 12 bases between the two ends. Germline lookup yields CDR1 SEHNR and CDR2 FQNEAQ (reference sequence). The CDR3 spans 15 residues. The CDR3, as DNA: TGTGCCAGCAACACATGGGAGTCGAACACCGGGGAGCTGTTTTTT. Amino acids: CASNTWESNTGELFF.

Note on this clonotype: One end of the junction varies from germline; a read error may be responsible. CDR3: CASARQSSGANVLTF. CDR3 DNA: TGTGCCAGCGCAAGACAGAGCTCTGGGGCCAACGTCCTGACTTTC. This sequence joins TRBV5-1 and TRBJ2-6; D is possibly TRBD1 (5 bases). Germline assignment: CDR1 SGHRS and CDR2 YFSETQ. This CDR3 is 15 amino acids long.

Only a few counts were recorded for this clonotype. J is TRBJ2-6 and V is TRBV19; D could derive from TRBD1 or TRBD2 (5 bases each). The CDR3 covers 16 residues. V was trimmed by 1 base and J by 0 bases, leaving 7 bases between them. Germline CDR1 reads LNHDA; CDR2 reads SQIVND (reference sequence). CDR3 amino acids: CASSIVGGSGANVLTF. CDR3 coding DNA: TGTGCCAGTAGTATAGTTGGGGGCTCTGGGGCCAACGTCCTGACTTTC.

CDR3 nucleotide sequence: TGTGCCACCAGTGATTCAAGTCAGGGTACCAACGTCCTGACTTTC. It translates to CATSDSSQGTNVLTF. The rearrangement joins TRBV24-1 to TRBJ2-6, with D possibly being TRBD1 (5 bases). Germline V gene lookup returns CDR1 KGHDR and CDR2 SFDVKD. V shed 2 bases and J shed 8 bases, with 12 bases lying between them. The length of the CDR3 is 15 residues.

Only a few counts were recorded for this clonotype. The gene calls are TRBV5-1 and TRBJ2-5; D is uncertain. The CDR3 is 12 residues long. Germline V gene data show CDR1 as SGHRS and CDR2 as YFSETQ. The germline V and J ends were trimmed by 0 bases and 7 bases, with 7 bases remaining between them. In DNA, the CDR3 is TGCGCCAGCAGCTTGGATGCAGTGACCCAGTACTTC. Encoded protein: CASSLDAVTQYF. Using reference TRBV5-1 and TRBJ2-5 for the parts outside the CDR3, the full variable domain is KAGVTQTPRYLIKTRGQQVTLSCSPISGHRSVSWYQQTPGQGLQFLFEYFSETQRNKGNFPGRFSGRQFSNSRSEMNVSTLELGDSALYLCASSLDAVTQYFGPGTRLLVL.

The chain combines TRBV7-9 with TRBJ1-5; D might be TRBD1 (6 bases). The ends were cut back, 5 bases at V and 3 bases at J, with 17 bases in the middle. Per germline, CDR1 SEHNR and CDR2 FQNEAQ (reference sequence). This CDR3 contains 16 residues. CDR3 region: CASSPAGTTNNQPQHF. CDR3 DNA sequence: TGTGCCAGCAGCCCAGCCGGGACAACCAACAATCAGCCCCAGCATTTT.

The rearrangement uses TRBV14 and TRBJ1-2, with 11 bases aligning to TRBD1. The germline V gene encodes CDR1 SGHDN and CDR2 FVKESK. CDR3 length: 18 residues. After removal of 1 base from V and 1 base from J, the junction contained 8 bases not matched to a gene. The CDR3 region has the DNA TGTGCCAGCAGCCAAGCCAGGACAGGGGGCGGTTTTAACTATGGCTACACCTTC. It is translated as CASSQARTGGGFNYGYTF.